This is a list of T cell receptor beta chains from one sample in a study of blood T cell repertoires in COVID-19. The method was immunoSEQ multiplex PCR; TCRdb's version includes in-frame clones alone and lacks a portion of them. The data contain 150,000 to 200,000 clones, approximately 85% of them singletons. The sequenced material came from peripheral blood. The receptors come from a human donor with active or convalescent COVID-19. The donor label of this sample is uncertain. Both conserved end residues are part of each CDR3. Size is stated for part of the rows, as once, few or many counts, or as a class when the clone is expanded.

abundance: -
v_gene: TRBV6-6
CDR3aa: CASSFSGSTDTQYF

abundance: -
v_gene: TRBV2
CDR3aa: CASSEVVTSGFPTDTQYF

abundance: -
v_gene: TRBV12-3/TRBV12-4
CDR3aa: CASTREGGKLFF

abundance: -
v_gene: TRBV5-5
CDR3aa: CASSFETGFIYGYTF

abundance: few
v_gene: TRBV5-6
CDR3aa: CASSLARQGTEKLFF

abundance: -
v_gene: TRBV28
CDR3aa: CASSSHGSGGPSEQYF

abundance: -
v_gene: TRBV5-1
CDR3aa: CASSANLNTEAFF

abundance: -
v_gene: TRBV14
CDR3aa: CASSPLGGGSGNTIYF

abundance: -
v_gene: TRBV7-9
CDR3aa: CASSLTRRDTEAFF

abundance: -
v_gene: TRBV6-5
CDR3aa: CASRTGAGELFF